The subject of this entry is one TCR beta chain. Antigen specificity is unknown. Trimming shortened V by 2 bases and J by 0 bases, and 8 bases separated the two germline ends. The germline gives CDR1 SGHAT, CDR2 FQNNGV. This CDR3 has 16 amino acids. Here immunoSEQ multiplex PCR was the method, and the copy in TCRdb shows in-frame clones only, minus some. The sample includes roughly 1 million clones, around 74% of them seen just once. This sample is part of a study of shared clonotypes between healthy human individuals. Background on the study: There were three CD4 naive, three CD4 memory, two CD8 naive and one CD8 memory plates per donor. Study results and limitations: When naive CD4 clonotypes were compared across a few donors, around 5% were shared.

The V gene is TRBV11-2, the J gene TRBJ2-6, with a possible D match to TRBD1 (5 bases). Sequenced sample: memory CD4+ T cells sorted from blood. Subset meaning: CD45RA-negative fraction. The receptor's source is a young man in good health. The CDR3, as DNA: TGTGCCAGCAGCTTAACAGGCCCCTCTGGGGCCAACGTCCTGACTTTC. Translation gives CASSLTGPSGANVLTF.